This TCR beta chain was sequenced in a study of tumor and adjacent non-tumor tissue in lung cancer (dated by TCRdb to 2017 to 2018). Regarding the research as a whole: Of the cohort, around 12 patients had adenocarcinoma, 2 had squamous cell carcinoma and 1 had small cell lung cancer. The 15 enrolled patients, of whom around 10 were men and 5 were women, were aged 31 to 76 years and were diagnosed with TNM stage I to III disease. Sequencing produced more than 100,000,000 productive TCRbeta reads in total, an average of approximately 3.9 million reads per sample. Using bulk TCRbeta repertoires from over 14 lung cancer patients, the study set lung tumor tissue side by side with matched distant non-tumor lung tissue. Around 31 paired specimens, one tumor and one normal lung sample per patient, were profiled by TCRbeta CDR3 sequencing.

CDR1 and CDR2, looked up from the germline V gene (reference sequence), are DFQATT and SNEGSKA. Spanning cysteine to phenylalanine, the CDR3 consists of 13 amino acids. The DNA shown is the 39-base CDR3, in frame from base 1. Library preparation used multiplex PCR. Sequencing was carried out with an Illumina HiSeq 2500. Following protocols modified from ARM-PCR, the researchers constructed TCRbeta libraries through three rounds of nested PCR with primers (Table S4). Before sequencing, PCR products in the 200-500 bp range were cut out of the gel and cleaned up using the QIAquick gel extraction kit. The authors' pipeline ran thus. Reads were cleaned with Trimmomatic, merged with FLASH into complete CDR3 sequences, and assigned to V(D)J germline segments with MiTCR. VDJtools was used to compute clonal diversity as the inverse Simpson's index. In-frame sequences without a premature stop codon were defined as productive reads. The public sequencing data were trimmed at Q25 with fastp and processed into clonotypes with MiXCR by TCRdb, which kept only in-frame beta chains. Entries are consolidated by CDR3 protein sequence, retaining the most common genes and DNA. The V and J calls follow TCRdb's processing rather than the paper's. The sample profile shows some 80,000 distinct CDR3 sequences; approximately 80% of them were found once. The ten largest account for about half of the sample.

Of note for this clonotype: What antigen it recognizes has not been identified. One end of the junction fails to match germline, which may point to a read error.

RNA was isolated from bulk unsorted tissue, and RNA quality was assessed with a NanoDrop ND-1000 and an Agilent 2100. Normal lung samples were distant non-tumor tissue taken more than 3 cm from the tumor edge. Newly diagnosed lung cancer patients without prior chemotherapy who had been admitted for thoracic surgery in China between August and November 2014 were enrolled as donors. Anyone who had undergone radiotherapy or chemotherapy before, or who had another cancer at the same time, was left out of the study. Surgical tissue pieces of roughly 1-2.2 cm3 were preserved in RNAlater solution and were kept at -80 degrees C until use. Overall results and qualifications from the work: Because peripheral blood was not sequenced, the blood TCRbeta repertoires of the lung cancer patients in the study went unexamined. The top 100 clones accounted for a significantly larger cumulative portion of the repertoire in normal lung than in tumor tissue. Tumor tissue showed significantly higher TCR diversity (inverse Simpson) than normal lung tissue, at around 460 vs 160 (P = 0.0075, Mann-Whitney U test). The cohort had only around 15 patients, and the authors noted that larger samples and more detailed clinical data are needed. The sequencing platform is not named in the methods, and unique molecular identifiers are not mentioned. Younger patients had significantly higher TCR diversity, and higher tumor TCR diversity was associated with shorter overall and disease-free survival.

The sample taken for sequencing was distant non-tumor lung tissue. The clonotype comes from a man between 60 and 70 years old with non-small cell lung cancer. The rearrangement combines TRBV20-1 with TRBJ2-5; perhaps TRBD1 is the D gene, with 5 bases matching. The DNA sequence is given as TGCAATGCTAGGGCGTCAGGGAAAGAGACCCAGTATTTC. This sequence encodes CNARASGKETQYF.